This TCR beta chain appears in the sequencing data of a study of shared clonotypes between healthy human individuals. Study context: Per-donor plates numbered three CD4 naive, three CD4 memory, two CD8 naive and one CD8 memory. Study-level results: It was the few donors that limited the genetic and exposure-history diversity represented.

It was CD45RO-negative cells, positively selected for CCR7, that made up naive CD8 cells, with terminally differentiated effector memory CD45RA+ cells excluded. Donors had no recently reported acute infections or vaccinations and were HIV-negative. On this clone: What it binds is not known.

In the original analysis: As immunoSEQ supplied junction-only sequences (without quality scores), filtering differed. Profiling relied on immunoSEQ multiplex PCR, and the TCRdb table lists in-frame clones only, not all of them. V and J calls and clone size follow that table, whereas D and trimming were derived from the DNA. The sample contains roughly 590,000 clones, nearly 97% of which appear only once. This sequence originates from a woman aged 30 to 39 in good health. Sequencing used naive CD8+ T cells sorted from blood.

CDR3 residues: CAWSVEGDQPQHF. CDR3 sequence (DNA): TGTGCCTGGAGTGTTGAGGGTGATCAGCCCCAGCATTTT. V gene TRBV30 combines with J gene TRBJ1-5; D remains ambiguous. The germline CDR1 and CDR2 sequences are GTSNPN and SVGIG (reference sequence). This CDR3 is built from 13 residues. Between the trimmed V and J ends, which lost 0 bases and 5 bases, there was a span of 8 bases.